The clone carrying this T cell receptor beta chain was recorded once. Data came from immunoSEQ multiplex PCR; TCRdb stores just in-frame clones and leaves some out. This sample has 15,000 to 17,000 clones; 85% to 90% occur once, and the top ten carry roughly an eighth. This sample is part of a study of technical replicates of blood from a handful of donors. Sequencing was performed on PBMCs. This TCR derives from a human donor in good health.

The CDR3 here is CASSVGTGGAETQYF. The CDR3 nucleotides read TGTGCCAGCAGCGTAGGGACAGGGGGAGCGGAGACCCAGTACTTC. This chain joins TRBV9 and TRBJ2-5, with TRBD1 identical over 10 bases. Germline-derived CDR1 and CDR2 are SGDLS and YYNGEE. The CDR3 has 15 residues. V gave up 0 bases and J gave up 5 bases; unmatched junction bases: 4.